The T cell receptor beta chain described here comes from a study of blood T cell repertoires in COVID-19. Overall study: Both acute and convalescent COVID-19 samples were obtained from the United States, Italy and Spain. PBMCs, B-cell-depleted T cells, or T cells provided the cDNA or gDNA that made up the material.

Seattle's cohort entered during active infection and was followed longitudinally. Per the original data handling: How many nucleated cells were present was estimated from reference gene primer amplification. Libraries were prepared by immunoSEQ multiplex PCR; TCRdb keeps only in-frame clonotypes and omits some of them. From that table come the V and J calls and clone size; the DNA was used to work out D and trimming. The sample comprises about 480,000 clones, approximately 90% of which are singletons, and roughly an eighth rests with the top ten. Sequenced: peripheral blood. The TCR comes from a woman aged 45 to 65 with COVID-19, enrolled during active disease.

CDR3 protein: CAWGQALNYGYTF. In nucleotides, the CDR3 is TGTGCCTGGGGACAGGCGCTTAACTATGGCTACACCTTC. This chain connects TRBV30 to TRBJ1-2, with 7 bases fitting TRBD1. CDR3 length equals 13 residues. Looked up from germline, CDR1 is GTSNPN and CDR2 is SVGIG (reference sequence). V was clipped by 5 bases and J by 1 base; unmatched bases: 4.